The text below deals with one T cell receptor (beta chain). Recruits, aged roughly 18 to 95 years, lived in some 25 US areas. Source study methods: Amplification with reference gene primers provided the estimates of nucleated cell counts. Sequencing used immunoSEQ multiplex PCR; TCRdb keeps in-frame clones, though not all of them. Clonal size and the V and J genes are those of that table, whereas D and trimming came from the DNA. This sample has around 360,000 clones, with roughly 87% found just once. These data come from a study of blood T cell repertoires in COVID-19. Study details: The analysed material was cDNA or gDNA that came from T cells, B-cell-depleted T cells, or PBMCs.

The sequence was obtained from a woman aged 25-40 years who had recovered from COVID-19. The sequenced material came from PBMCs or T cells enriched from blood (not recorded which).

The CDR3 nucleotides read TGTGCCAGCAGTGAAGGGGGGCGGCCCTACAATGAGCAGTTCTTC. Protein sequence: CASSEGGRPYNEQFF. The V and J genes are TRBV2 and TRBJ2-1; D possibly corresponds to TRBD1 (6 bases). The CDR3 is 15 amino acids. Germline V lookup: CDR1 SNHLY, CDR2 FYNNEI. Trimming removed 1 base from V and 2 bases from J, with 9 bases in between.